One and the same sample provided the 29 T cell receptor beta chains below, sequenced in a study of T cells in women clearing cervical HPV infection. Sequencing was performed with immunoSEQ multiplex PCR; in TCRdb, only in-frame clones are kept and a portion is missing. This sample's table has approximately 35,000 clones. Source material: blood buffy coat. Receptors were obtained from a woman between 18 and 69 years old with a cervical HPV16 infection that either progressed to CIN3+ or cleared (not recorded which).

On this clone itself: The CDR3 goes on 3 residues after the read ends, and that part is filled in from the germline J gene. The chain couples TRBV29-1 to TRBJ2-3; possible D gene TRBD1, 5 bases. V lost 7 bases and J 0 bases, leaving 11 bases between the germline ends. Germline CDR1 and CDR2: SQVTM and ANQGSEA. The CDR3 contains 13 residues. The CDR3 here is CSASGFSTDTQYF. CDR3 DNA, as far as it was read: TGCAGCGCCTCAGGGTTTAGCACAGATACG.

On this clone: The read ends 3 residues early relative to the CDR3; the germline J gene fills the gap. V usage is TRBV28 and J usage is TRBJ1-4; tentative D call: TRBD1 (5 bases). The germline V gene encodes CDR1 MDHEN and CDR2 SYDVKM. The CDR3 runs to 14 residues. The CDR3 spells CASRGGDTNSPLFF. The DNA read from the CDR3 is TGTGCCAGCAGGGGGGGAGACACTAATTCACCA.

As to this clone: Sequencing ends 3 residues short of the CDR3 end; the germline J gene provides the rest. The genes are TRBV14 and TRBJ2-7; 8 nucleotides line up with TRBD1. Germline CDR1 reads SGHDN; CDR2 reads FVKESK. The CDR3 length is 14 residues. The junction had 5 bases not matched to a gene; V was cut back by 2 bases and J by 5 bases. CDR3 loop: CASSQRGQAHEQYF. Partial CDR3 DNA: TGTGCCAGCAGCCAAAGGGGACAGGCCCACGAG.

As for this clone: The read ends 3 residues shy of where the CDR3 ends; the end is completed using the germline J gene. The chain employs TRBV7-9 and TRBJ2-7; D possibly corresponds to TRBD2 (6 bases). V gave up 1 base and J gave up 6 bases, with 16 bases separating them. Germline CDR1 reads SEHNR; CDR2 reads FQNEAQ (reference sequence). The CDR3 runs 15 residues. CDR3 bases read: TGTGCCAGCAGCTTAGGGACCGGCGGGACTTTCGAG. Amino acid sequence: CASSLGTGGTFE. The whole CDR3 region reads CASSLGTGGTFEQYF. Filled out from reference TRBV7-9 and TRBJ2-7, the complete variable domain reads DTGVSQNPRHKITKRGQNVTFRCDPISEHNRLYWYRQTLGQGPEFLTYFQNEAQLEKSRLLSDRFSAERPKGSFSTLEIQRTEQGDSAMYLCASSLGTGGTFEQYFGPGTRLTVT.

As concerns this clone: Read coverage stops 3 residues before the CDR3 terminus; the germline J gene supplies the remainder. The V gene is TRBV30, the J gene TRBJ1-2, with D unclear. This CDR3 region has 12 residues. CDR1 and CDR2 from the germline V gene are GTSNPN and SVGIG (reference sequence). The chain's CDR3 is CAWSVSSYDYTF. The sequenced CDR3 bases are TGTGCCTGGAGTGTTAGCTCCTACGAC.

Regarding this clone: The CDR3 extends 3 residues past the end of the read, so its final part is completed from the germline J gene. The rearrangement links TRBV2 to TRBJ1-1; no definite D call. Germline V lookup: CDR1 SNHLY, CDR2 FYNNEI. Trimming left V 0 bases short and J 0 bases short, with 8 bases between. The CDR3 has 15 residues. CDR3 in amino acids: CASSEARTMNTEAFF. The part of the CDR3 DNA that was read is TGTGCCAGCAGTGAAGCGCGCACTATGAACACTGAA.

A remark on this clone: With the read ending 3 residues before the CDR3 end, the germline J gene is used to fill in that end. The genes are TRBV20-1 and TRBJ2-3; 8 nucleotides line up with TRBD2. The CDR3 is 17 residues long. Germline V gene data show CDR1 as DFQATT and CDR2 as SNEGSKA (reference sequence). The DNA read from the CDR3 is TGCAGTGCTAGGGACTTAAGAGCGGGGGTGGCTCAAGAGACG. It translates to CSARDLRAGVAQET. The whole CDR3 region reads CSARDLRAGVAQETQYF.

Remarks on this clone: The sequenced fragment ends 3 residues before the CDR3 boundary, so the rest is inferred from the germline J gene. The chain employs TRBV18 and TRBJ1-2; D possibly corresponds to TRBD1 (5 bases). The CDR3 spans 16 residues. V was shortened by 3 bases and J by 3 bases, with 17 bases between the two germline ends. The germline CDR1 and CDR2 sequences are KGHSH and LQKENI. Incomplete CDR3 DNA: TGTGCCAGCTCACCTAAATCAACGGGGGGGGACTATGGC. Its protein is CASSPKSTGGDYG. The whole CDR3 reads CASSPKSTGGDYGYTF.

Worth noting for this clone: The CDR3 end falls 3 residues outside the read, so it is completed with the germline J gene. This chain joins TRBV14 and TRBJ1-2; TRBD1 is a possible D gene (6 bases). This CDR3 contains 14 residues. Trimming pared 2 bases from V and 5 bases from J, leaving 12 bases between. Germline V gene lookup returns CDR1 SGHDN and CDR2 FVKESK. The covered CDR3 bases are TGTGCCAGCAGCCAAAACAGGGAGCGGTATGGC. Encoded protein: CASSQNRERYG. The full CDR3 protein is CASSQNRERYGYTF.

With regard to this clone: Read coverage stops 3 residues before the CDR3 terminus; the germline J gene supplies the remainder. V usage is TRBV20-1 and J usage is TRBJ2-7, with 12 bases lining up with TRBD1. The ends lost 7 bases at V and 5 bases at J; junction bases unmatched: 9. The CDR3 contains 14 residues. Germline V gene data show CDR1 as DFQATT and CDR2 as SNEGSKA (reference sequence). CDR3: CSGSRGTGGNEQYF. CDR3 DNA (partial): TGCAGTGGCAGCCGGGGGACAGGGGGCAACGAG.

Here the CDR3 reads CASSQEDRDNSPLHF. CDR3 bases read: TGTGCCAGCAGCCAAGAGGACAGGGATAATTCACCC. This chain links TRBV4-2 with TRBJ1-6; 8 nucleotides match TRBD1. The read is 3 residues too short to cover the CDR3 end, so that end is filled in from the germline J gene. Per germline, CDR1 LGHNA and CDR2 YNFKEQ. This CDR3 comprises 15 residues. V lost 0 bases, J lost 5 bases, and 0 bases stayed unmatched.

CDR3: CAISDRDFRDRGPYEQYF. Partial CDR3 DNA: TGTGCCATCAGTGACAGAGATTTCCGGGACAGGGGTCCCTACGAG. J is TRBJ2-7 and V is TRBV10-3; 10 bases map to TRBD1. The read gets to within 3 residues of the CDR3 end, and the germline J gene fills in the rest. J lost 2 bases, V lost 3 bases, and 13 bases had no gene match. Looked up from germline, CDR1 is ENHRY and CDR2 is SYGVKD. CDR3 length: 18 amino acids.

About this clone itself: The read ends 3 residues early relative to the CDR3; the germline J gene fills the gap. The chain carries TRBV5-1 and TRBJ2-3; tentative D call: TRBD1 (5 bases). The CDR3 covers 15 residues. V shed 2 bases and J shed 5 bases, with 15 bases lying between them. Germline CDR1 reads SGHRS; CDR2 reads YFSETQ. Incomplete CDR3 DNA: TGCGCCAGCAGCTTAACAGGAGCAGAACGAGATACG. Protein: CASSLTGAERDT. The entire CDR3 protein is CASSLTGAERDTQYF.

This chain's CDR3 is CASSEGQGTGSYEQYF. The part of the CDR3 DNA that was read is TGTGCCAGCAGTGAAGGACAGGGGACGGGCTCCTACGAG. The chain joins TRBV2 to TRBJ2-7; 8 positions match TRBD1. Read sequence stops 3 residues before the CDR3 end, and the germline J gene provides the missing end. Germline values: CDR1 SNHLY, CDR2 FYNNEI. V trimming: 1 base; J trimming: 0 bases; junction bases outside the gene matches: 5. CDR3 length equals 16 residues.

Details on this clone: The CDR3 end is not reached by the read, which stops 3 residues before it; the germline J gene fills it in. The rearrangement uses TRBV2 and TRBJ1-2; D remains ambiguous. Per the germline V gene, CDR1 is SNHLY and CDR2 is FYNNEI. The CDR3 extends over 14 amino acids. The CDR3 DNA, read in part, is TGTGCCAGCAGTGTTGGCGTCAGCACAGATACC. It specifies CASSVGVSTDT. The whole CDR3 is CASSVGVSTDTYTF. Together with reference TRBV2 and TRBJ1-2, the CDR3 gives the full variable domain: EPEVTQTPSHQVTQMGQEVILRCVPISNHLYFYWYRQILGQKVEFLVSFYNNEISEKSEIFDDQFSVERPDGSNFTLKIRSTKLEDSAMYFCASSVGVSTDTYTFGSGTRLTVV.

A remark on this clone: Sequencing ends 3 residues short of the CDR3 end; the germline J gene provides the rest. The genes are TRBV19 and TRBJ2-4; D gene ambiguous. The CDR3 runs to 13 residues. Per germline, CDR1 LNHDA and CDR2 SQIVND (reference sequence). The CDR3 sequence is CASTPGRNYGQYF. The part of the CDR3 DNA that was read is TGTGCCAGTACTCCGGGTCGTAACTATGGT.

With regard to this clone: The CDR3 is cut off 3 residues early in the read; its end comes from the germline J gene. The chain uses TRBV5-1 and TRBJ2-3; D is perhaps TRBD1 (6 bases). CDR3 length equals 17 residues. Trimming pared 7 bases from V and 3 bases from J, leaving 24 bases between. CDR1 is SGHRS, CDR2 YFSETQ, per germline. The CDR3 reads CASSPPLQGFGTDTQYF. CDR3 DNA (partial): TGCGCCAGCTCGCCTCCCTTACAGGGATTTGGGACAGATACG.

Regarding this clone: The read comes to an end 3 residues before the CDR3 does, leaving the germline J gene to fill in the end. The chain couples TRBV18 to TRBJ2-4, with D possibly being TRBD1 (6 bases). The germline gives CDR1 KGHSH, CDR2 LQKENI. The CDR3 is 15 residues long. CDR3 sequence reads: CASSPQQGPGYGQYF. The covered CDR3 bases are TGTGCCAGCTCACCACAGCAGGGGCCGGGATATGGT.

CDR3 DNA (partial): TGTGCCAGCAGCTTGGGCCTTGATACG. Encoded protein: CASSLGLDT. The CDR3 reads in full as CASSLGLDTQYF. The rearrangement links TRBV7-2 to TRBJ2-3; D is ambiguous. The missing CDR3 end, 3 residues past where the read stops, is filled in from the germline J gene. Deletions cut 3 bases from V and 6 bases from J, with 7 bases between. The CDR3 sequence is 12 residues long. Germline V gene data show CDR1 as SGHTA and CDR2 as FQGNSA.

Worth noting for this clone: The read terminates 3 residues ahead of where the CDR3 ends, so the germline J gene completes it. The chain couples TRBV4-1 to TRBJ2-3; tentative D call: TRBD2 (6 bases). The CDR3 has 14 residues. The V gene lost 4 bases and the J gene lost 4 bases, with 12 bases spanning the gap. CDR1 MGHRA and CDR2 YSYEKL come from the germline V gene. The CDR3 loop is CASSLIGGSDTQYF. CDR3 DNA (partial): TGCGCCAGCAGCCTCATCGGAGGGTCAGATACG.

Comment on this clone: At one end, the junction sequence differs from germline, possibly due to a read error. This sample also contains other DNA sequences that code for the same CDR3. Partial CDR3 DNA: TGCGCCAGCAGCTTGTTTTCCGGGTCCTCTGGAAACACT. Protein sequence: CASSLFSGSSGNT. The full CDR3 is CASSLFSGSSGNTIYF. V gene TRBV5-1 combines with J gene TRBJ1-3; D remains ambiguous. The CDR3 end lies 3 residues beyond the end of the read and is filled in from the germline J gene. The length of the CDR3 is 16 residues. CDR1 is SGHRS and CDR2 is YFSETQ in the germline V gene.

With respect to this clone: With the read ending 3 residues before the CDR3 end, the germline J gene is used to fill in that end. The chain has TRBV7-2 and TRBJ1-2; 8 nucleotides line up with TRBD1. The CDR3 is 13 amino acids. The germline gives CDR1 SGHTA, CDR2 FQGNSA. CDR3 DNA (partial): TGTGCCAGCAGCTTTGGGACAGGAGATACC. Protein product: CASSFGTGDT. The entire CDR3 protein reads CASSFGTGDTYTF.

Worth noting for this clone: The observed sequence ends 3 residues before the CDR3 terminus, with the missing tail filled in from the germline J gene. V gene TRBV20-1 combines with J gene TRBJ1-6; 8 positions match TRBD1. V dropped 4 bases and J dropped 5; count of bases not matched to a gene: 4. This CDR3 contains 14 residues. From germline, CDR1 is DFQATT and CDR2 SNEGSKA (reference sequence). CDR3 DNA (partial): TGCAGTGCTATTACGGACAGGGATAATTCACCC. As protein: CSAITDRDNSP. The full CDR3 reads CSAITDRDNSPLHF.

As concerns this clone: The CDR3 end lies 3 residues beyond the end of the read and is filled in from the germline J gene. This rearrangement joins TRBV7-3 to TRBJ2-7; 11 bases line up with TRBD1. The V gene end was trimmed by 3 bases and the J gene end by 3 bases; junction bases not matched to a gene: 4. Germline values: CDR1 SGHTA, CDR2 FQGTGA. This CDR3 has 15 residues. The CDR3 spells CASSLDRGPRYEQYF. The CDR3 bases that were read are TGTGCCAGCAGCTTGGACAGGGGGCCCCGCTACGAG.

Comment on this clone: Sequencing ends 3 residues short of the CDR3 end; the germline J gene provides the rest. The V and J genes are TRBV2 and TRBJ2-7; 9 nucleotides line up with TRBD1. This CDR3 has 17 residues. Trimming at V came to 6 bases and at J to 2 bases, leaving 14 bases not matched to a gene. Germline V gives CDR1 SNHLY, CDR2 FYNNEI. The sequenced part of the CDR3 DNA is TGTGCCAGCAGCATTTTCGTGACCGGGACAGGGACCTACGAG. This gives the protein CASSIFVTGTGTYE. The CDR3 reads in full as CASSIFVTGTGTYEQYF.

About this clone itself: The CDR3 is cut off 3 residues early in the read; its end comes from the germline J gene. The chain employs TRBV2 and TRBJ1-2; a possible D gene is TRBD1 (6 bases). The CDR3 extends over 16 amino acids. Germline-derived CDR1 and CDR2 are SNHLY and FYNNEI. The covered CDR3 bases are TGTGCCAGCAGTGAGGGACACCCACCCCACTCCTACGAC. Amino acid sequence: CASSEGHPPHSYD. The CDR3 as a whole reads CASSEGHPPHSYDYTF. The full variable domain, with the rest looked up from reference TRBV2 and TRBJ1-2, is EPEVTQTPSHQVTQMGQEVILRCVPISNHLYFYWYRQILGQKVEFLVSFYNNEISEKSEIFDDQFSVERPDGSNFTLKIRSTKLEDSAMYFCASSEGHPPHSYDYTFGSGTRLTVV.

In regard to this clone: Read data end 3 residues before the CDR3 end; the end is taken from the germline J gene. This chain connects TRBV6-2 or TRBV6-3 to TRBJ2-3; 9 nucleotides line up with TRBD1. CDR1 and CDR2 from the germline V gene are MNHEY and SVGEGT. The CDR3 spans 14 residues. V shed 8 bases and J 3 bases; nucleotides not matched to a gene: 6. The sequenced CDR3 bases are TGTGCCAGCTCGACAGGGGGTATGACAGATACG. It codes for CASSTGGMTDT. From start to end, the CDR3 is CASSTGGMTDTQYF.

On this clone itself: The read ends 3 residues before the CDR3 terminus; that terminus is restored from the germline J gene. J is TRBJ2-1 and V is TRBV12-3 or TRBV12-4; 9 nucleotides align to TRBD1. With V trimmed by 6 bases and J by 0 bases, 3 bases remained unmatched. The CDR3 length is 15 residues. CDR3 protein: CASRGDRASYNEQFF. The CDR3 bases that were read are TGTGCCAGCAGGGGGGACAGGGCCTCCTACAATGAG.

For this clone: From the germline J gene comes the end of the CDR3, since the read stops 3 residues before it. V is TRBV6-2 or TRBV6-3 and J is TRBJ1-2, with D tentatively TRBD1 (5 bases). CDR3 length: 16 residues. Looked up from germline, CDR1 is MNHEY and CDR2 is SVGEGT. CDR3 protein: CASSFDRRERAYDYTF. CDR3 bases read: TGTGCCAGCAGTTTCGACAGACGTGAGAGGGCCTACGAC.